This TCR beta chain was sequenced in a study of long-term antiretroviral therapy in people with HIV. It was version v3.0 of the immunoSEQ assay that was run at survey level. Clones were read by immunoSEQ multiplex PCR, and TCRdb kept only the in-frame ones, dropping some. This sample has tens of thousands of clones; 84% occur once, and the top ten carry around 6%. CDR3 length equals 14 residues. CDR1 and CDR2 from the germline V gene are SEHNR and FQNEAQ (reference sequence). V trimming: 3 bases; J trimming: 1 base; junction bases outside the gene matches: 2. The clonotype was recovered from a man aged 18 to 30 with HIV. Here the sequenced sample was unsorted PBMCs, taken 0.4 years after starting antiretroviral therapy. This chain uses TRBV7-9 with TRBJ1-1; 7 nucleotides align to TRBD1. The chain's CDR3 is CASSFRQGNTEAFF. The CDR3 bases are TGTGCCAGCAGCTTTAGACAGGGGAACACTGAAGCTTTCTTT.